The source of this TCR beta chain is a study of CD8+ T cells in alopecia areata. Study-wide findings and caveats: Resident alphabeta T cells of normal skin are also sequenced in scalp samples.

This CDR3 has 16 amino acids. Trimming cost V 3 bases and J 4 bases; bases outside gene matches: 7. CDR1 and CDR2 (germline): SGDLS, YYNGEE. This clone occurred a few times. Its antigen is currently unknown. Treatment defined: oral pan-JAK inhibitor, 5-10 mg twice daily. The sequencing template was cDNA reverse transcribed from extracted RNA. Only in-frame clones appear in the TCRdb table, and some are missing; sequencing was by immunoSEQ multiplex PCR. The sample gives approximately 210,000 clones, around 65% of which show up once; roughly 1.2% is in the top ten. Specimen: CD4+ T cells sorted from blood, collected around week 46, from a patient treated with tofacitinib. The source of this sequence is a human donor with alopecia areata. The rearrangement links TRBV9 to TRBJ2-1; 10 bases align to TRBD2. The CDR3 coding sequence is TGTGCCAGCAGCGAGACCGGGACTAGCGTGTACAATGAGCAGTTCTTC. Translated: CASSETGTSVYNEQFF.